This record looks at one TCR beta chain sequence and its context. There is no known antigen for this receptor. Base qualities are not provided; no much larger clone lies one nucleotide away. Here V drops 6 bases and J drops 4 bases, and the junction holds 7 bases not matched to any gene. Reading the germline V gene gives CDR1 MNHEY and CDR2 SVGAGI. The CDR3 sequence holds 14 residues, the cysteine and phenylalanine included. The read is trimmed to its CDR3 DNA, 42 bases read in frame from base 1. TCRbeta CDR3 regions were amplified from genomic DNA using the immunoSEQ Assay, a bias-controlled multiplex PCR. Processing in the source paper ran as follows. Nucleated cell counts per sample were estimated from amplification of reference gene primers within the assay. Sequence reads were collapsed and filtered to measure the absolute abundance of every unique TCRbeta CDR3 rearrangement. For each sample, productive Simpson clonality was calculated as the square root of Simpson's diversity index over productive rearrangements. TCRdb provides this immuneACCESS table in a form limited to in-frame rearrangements. Some clones are lacking; in checked studies, under half of them reflect an unresolved V gene, and why the rest are absent is not known. D and trimming were read from the DNA, whereas the V and J calls and clone size are those reported in that table. This sample is represented by some 460,000 clones; roughly 89% of them were singletons. The top ten clones comprise roughly 4.3% of the sample.

This sample was taken from a study of blood T cell repertoires in COVID-19 (dated by TCRdb to 2018 to 2020). A note on the overall study: Samples from collaborators originated in the United States, Italy and Spain and spanned both the acute and convalescent phases of COVID-19. Where HLA class I and class II types were available, the types were taken from metadata supplied by the sample provider, not from assay-based typing. Nearly every sample came with metadata listing a de-identified subject ID, COVID-19 status, age in years and sex. The prospective study material was composed of cDNA or gDNA derived from T cells, B-cell-depleted T cells, or PBMCs. Samples were obtained from the ongoing ImmuneRACE study (first 160 participants) and from about 1,300 subjects provided by 6 global collaborators. The repertoires were released in a freely available public database meant as a resource for research on the immune response to SARS-CoV-2. Subjects who had been exposed to COVID-19, were actively infected with it, or had recovered from it provided the deeply sampled blood TCRbeta repertoires that made up the dataset.

The full study reports these points: The amount of clinical and demographic metadata varied by source and participant and was provided uncurated.

Each collaborating institution followed its own protocols to collect whole blood in K2EDTA tubes. Collaborator samples were shipped for TCRbeta analysis as frozen whole blood, isolated PBMCs, or DNA extracted from either sample type. The sequenced sample consisted of peripheral blood. The chain couples TRBV6-5 to TRBJ2-7, with 9 bases aligning to TRBD1. The TCR sequence derives from a woman in her twenties or thirties with acute or convalescent COVID-19. The DNA is as follows: TGTGCCAGCAGAGGGACAGGGTTTTGGTACGAGCAGTACTTC. This is translated as CASRGTGFWYEQYF.